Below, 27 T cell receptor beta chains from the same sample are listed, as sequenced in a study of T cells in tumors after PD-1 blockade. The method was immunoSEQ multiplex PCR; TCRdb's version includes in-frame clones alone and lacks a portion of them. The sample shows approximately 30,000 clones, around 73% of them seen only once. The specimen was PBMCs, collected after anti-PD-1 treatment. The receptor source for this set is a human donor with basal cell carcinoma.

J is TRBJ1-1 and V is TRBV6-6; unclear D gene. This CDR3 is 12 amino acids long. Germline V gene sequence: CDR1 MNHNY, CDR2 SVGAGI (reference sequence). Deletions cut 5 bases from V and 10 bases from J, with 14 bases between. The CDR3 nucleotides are TGTGCCAGCAGTCCGCTTAGGGTCGGAGCTTTCTTT. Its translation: CASSPLRVGAFF.

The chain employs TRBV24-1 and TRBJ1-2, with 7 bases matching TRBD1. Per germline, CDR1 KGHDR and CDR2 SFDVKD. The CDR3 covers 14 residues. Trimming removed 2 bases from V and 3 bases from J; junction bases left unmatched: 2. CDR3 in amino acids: CATSDSGQYYGYTF. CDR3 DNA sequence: TGTGCCACCAGTGATTCGGGACAGTACTATGGCTACACCTTC.

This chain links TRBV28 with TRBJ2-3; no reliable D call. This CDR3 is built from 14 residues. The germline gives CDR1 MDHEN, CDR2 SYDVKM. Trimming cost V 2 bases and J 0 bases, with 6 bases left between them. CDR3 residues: CASSLGGSTDTQYF. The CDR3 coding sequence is TGTGCCAGCAGTTTAGGTGGGAGCACAGATACGCAGTATTTT.

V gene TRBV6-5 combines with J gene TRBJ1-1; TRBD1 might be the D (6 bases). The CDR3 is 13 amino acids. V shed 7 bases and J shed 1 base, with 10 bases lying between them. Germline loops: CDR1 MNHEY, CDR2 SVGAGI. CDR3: CASIGQSNTEAFF. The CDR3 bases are TGTGCCAGCATCGGACAGTCGAACACTGAAGCTTTCTTT.

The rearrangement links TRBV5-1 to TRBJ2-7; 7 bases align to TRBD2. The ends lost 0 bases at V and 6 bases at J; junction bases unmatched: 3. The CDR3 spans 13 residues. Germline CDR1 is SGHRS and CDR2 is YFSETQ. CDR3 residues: CASSLERGSEQYF. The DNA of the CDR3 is TGCGCCAGCAGCTTGGAGCGGGGCAGCGAGCAGTACTTC.

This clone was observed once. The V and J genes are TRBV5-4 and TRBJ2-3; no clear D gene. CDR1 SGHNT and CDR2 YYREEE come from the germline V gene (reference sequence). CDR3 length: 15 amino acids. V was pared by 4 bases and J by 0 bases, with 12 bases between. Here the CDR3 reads CASSPGVESTDTQYF. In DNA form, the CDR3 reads TGTGCCAGCAGCCCCGGAGTCGAGAGCACAGATACGCAGTATTTT.

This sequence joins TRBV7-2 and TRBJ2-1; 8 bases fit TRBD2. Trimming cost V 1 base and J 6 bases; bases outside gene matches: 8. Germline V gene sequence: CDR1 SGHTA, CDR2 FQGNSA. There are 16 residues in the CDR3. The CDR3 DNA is TGTGCCAGCAGCTTAGACCCAGCGGGGGTAAGCAATGAGCAGTTCTTC. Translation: CASSLDPAGVSNEQFF.

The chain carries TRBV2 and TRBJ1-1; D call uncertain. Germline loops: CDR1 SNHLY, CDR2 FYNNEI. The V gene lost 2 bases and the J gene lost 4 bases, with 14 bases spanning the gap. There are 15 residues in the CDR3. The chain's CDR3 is CASSESGLEGTEAFF. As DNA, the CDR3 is TGTGCCAGCAGTGAATCTGGCCTAGAGGGCACTGAAGCTTTCTTT.

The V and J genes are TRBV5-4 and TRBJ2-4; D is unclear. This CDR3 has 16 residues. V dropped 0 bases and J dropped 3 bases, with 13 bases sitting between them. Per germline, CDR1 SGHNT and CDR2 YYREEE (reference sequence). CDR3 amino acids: CASSLGRSGVKNIQYF. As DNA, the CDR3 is TGTGCCAGCAGCTTGGGGCGGAGTGGAGTCAAAAACATTCAGTACTTC.

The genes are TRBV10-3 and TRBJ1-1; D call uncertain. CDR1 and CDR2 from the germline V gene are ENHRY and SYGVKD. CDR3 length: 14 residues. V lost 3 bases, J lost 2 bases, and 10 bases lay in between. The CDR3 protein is CAISDRVPNTEAFF. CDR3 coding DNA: TGTGCCATCAGTGACCGCGTCCCTAACACTGAAGCTTTCTTT.

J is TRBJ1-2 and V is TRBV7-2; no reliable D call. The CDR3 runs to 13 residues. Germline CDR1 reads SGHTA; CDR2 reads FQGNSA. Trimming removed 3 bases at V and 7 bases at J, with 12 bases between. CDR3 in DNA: TGTGCCAGCAGCTTCCCTATGACGAGTGGCTACACCTTC. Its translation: CASSFPMTSGYTF.

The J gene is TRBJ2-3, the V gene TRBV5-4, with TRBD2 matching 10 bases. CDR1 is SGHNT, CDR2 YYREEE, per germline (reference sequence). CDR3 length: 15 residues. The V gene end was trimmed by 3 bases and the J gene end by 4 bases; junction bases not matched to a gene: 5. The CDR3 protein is CASSSAGGRADTQYF. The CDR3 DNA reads TGTGCCAGCAGCTCAGCGGGGGGGCGGGCAGATACGCAGTATTTT.

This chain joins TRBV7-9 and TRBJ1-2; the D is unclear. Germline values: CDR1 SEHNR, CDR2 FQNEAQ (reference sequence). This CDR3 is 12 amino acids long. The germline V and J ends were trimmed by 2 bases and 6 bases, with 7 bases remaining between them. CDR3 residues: CASSLRLDGYTF. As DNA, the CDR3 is TGTGCCAGCAGCTTAAGGCTCGATGGCTACACCTTC.

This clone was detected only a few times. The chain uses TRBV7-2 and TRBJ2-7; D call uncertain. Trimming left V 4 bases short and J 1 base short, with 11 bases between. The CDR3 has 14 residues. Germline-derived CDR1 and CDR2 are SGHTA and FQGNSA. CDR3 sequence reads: CASSSITASYEQYF. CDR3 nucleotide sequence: TGTGCCAGCAGCTCGATTACGGCTTCCTACGAGCAGTACTTC.

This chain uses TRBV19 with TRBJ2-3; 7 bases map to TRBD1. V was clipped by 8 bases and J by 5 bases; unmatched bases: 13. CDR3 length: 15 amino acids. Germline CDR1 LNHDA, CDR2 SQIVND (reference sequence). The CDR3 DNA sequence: TGTGCCAGTGGAAAAGGACAGGATGCGGTAGATACGCAGTATTTT. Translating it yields CASGKGQDAVDTQYF.

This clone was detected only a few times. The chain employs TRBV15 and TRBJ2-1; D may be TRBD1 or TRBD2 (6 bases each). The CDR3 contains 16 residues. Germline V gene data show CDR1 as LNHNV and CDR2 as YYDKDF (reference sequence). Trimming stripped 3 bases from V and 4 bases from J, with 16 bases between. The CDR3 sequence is CATSRGGGRAYNEQFF. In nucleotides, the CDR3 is TGTGCCACCAGCAGGGGGGGCGGCAGGGCTTACAATGAGCAGTTCTTC.

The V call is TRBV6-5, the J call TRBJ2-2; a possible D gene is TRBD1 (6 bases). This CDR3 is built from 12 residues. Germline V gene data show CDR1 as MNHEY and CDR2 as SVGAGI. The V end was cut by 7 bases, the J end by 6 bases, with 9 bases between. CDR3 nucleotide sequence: TGTGCCAGCAACAGGGCCGCCGGGGAGCTGTTTTTT. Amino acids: CASNRAAGELFF.

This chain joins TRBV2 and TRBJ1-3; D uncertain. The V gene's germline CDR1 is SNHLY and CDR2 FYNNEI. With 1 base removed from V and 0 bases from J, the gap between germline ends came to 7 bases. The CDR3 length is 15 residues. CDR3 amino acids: CASSEVDVSGNTIYF. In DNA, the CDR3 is TGTGCCAGCAGTGAAGTCGATGTCTCTGGAAACACCATATATTTT.

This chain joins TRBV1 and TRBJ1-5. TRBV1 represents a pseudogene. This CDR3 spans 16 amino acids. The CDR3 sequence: CTSSQKAEGPGQPQHF. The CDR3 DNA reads TGCACCAGCAGCCAGAAAGCCGAAGGTCCTGGACAGCCCCAGCATTTT.

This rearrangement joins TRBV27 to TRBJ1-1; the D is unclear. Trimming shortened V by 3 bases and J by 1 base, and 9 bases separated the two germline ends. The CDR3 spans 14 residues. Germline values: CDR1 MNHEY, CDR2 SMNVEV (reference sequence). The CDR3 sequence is CASSLFSTNTEAFF. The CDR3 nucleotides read TGTGCCAGCAGTTTGTTCAGCACGAACACTGAAGCTTTCTTT.

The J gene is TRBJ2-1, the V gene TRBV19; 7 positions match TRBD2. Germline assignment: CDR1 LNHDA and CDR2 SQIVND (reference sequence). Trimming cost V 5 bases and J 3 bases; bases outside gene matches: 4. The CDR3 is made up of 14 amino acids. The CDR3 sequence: CASSPSGSYNEQFF. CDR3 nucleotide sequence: TGTGCCAGTAGTCCTAGCGGAAGCTACAATGAGCAGTTCTTC.

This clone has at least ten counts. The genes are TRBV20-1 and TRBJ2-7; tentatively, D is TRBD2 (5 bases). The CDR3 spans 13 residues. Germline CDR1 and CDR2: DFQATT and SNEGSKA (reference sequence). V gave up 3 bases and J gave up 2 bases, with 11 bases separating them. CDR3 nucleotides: TGCAGTGCTAGTGGATGGGAGACCTACGAGCAGTACTTC. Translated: CSASGWETYEQYF.

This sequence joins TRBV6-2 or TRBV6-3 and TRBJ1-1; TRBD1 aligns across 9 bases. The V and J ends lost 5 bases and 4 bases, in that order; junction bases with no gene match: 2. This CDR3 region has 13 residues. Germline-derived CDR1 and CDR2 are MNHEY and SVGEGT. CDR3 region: CASSPTGGTEAFF. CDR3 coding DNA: TGTGCCAGCAGTCCGACAGGGGGCACTGAAGCTTTCTTT.

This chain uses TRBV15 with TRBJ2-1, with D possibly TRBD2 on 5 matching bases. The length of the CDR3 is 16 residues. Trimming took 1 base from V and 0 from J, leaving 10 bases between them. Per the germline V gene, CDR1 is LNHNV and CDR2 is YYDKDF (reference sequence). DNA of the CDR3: TGTGCCACCAGCAGAGGGCGTGGGAGCTCCTACAATGAGCAGTTCTTC. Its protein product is CATSRGRGSSYNEQFF.

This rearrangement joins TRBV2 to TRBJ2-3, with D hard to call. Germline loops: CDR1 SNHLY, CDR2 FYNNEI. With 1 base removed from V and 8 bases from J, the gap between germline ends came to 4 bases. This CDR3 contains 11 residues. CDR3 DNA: TGTGCCAGCAGTGAAGTGGGTACGCAGTATTTT. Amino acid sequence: CASSEVGTQYF.

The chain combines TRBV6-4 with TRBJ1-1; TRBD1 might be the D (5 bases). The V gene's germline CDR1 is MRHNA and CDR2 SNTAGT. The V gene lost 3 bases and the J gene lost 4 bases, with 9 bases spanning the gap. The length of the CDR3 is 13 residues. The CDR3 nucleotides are TGTGCCAGCAGTGAAGTGCAGGGCACTGAAGCTTTCTTT. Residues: CASSEVQGTEAFF.

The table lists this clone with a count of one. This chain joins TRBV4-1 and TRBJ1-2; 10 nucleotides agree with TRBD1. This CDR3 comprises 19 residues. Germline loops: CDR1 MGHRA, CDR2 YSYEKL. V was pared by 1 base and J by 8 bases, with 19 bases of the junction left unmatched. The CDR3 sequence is CASSQGPNRQGAGLEGYTF. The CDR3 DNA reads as TGCGCCAGCAGCCAAGGGCCCAACCGACAGGGGGCTGGCCTCGAGGGCTACACCTTC.